These 11 T cell receptor beta chains came from one sample sequenced in a study of cytomegalovirus exposure and HLA in healthy donors. Primers included in the PCR were 60 Vbeta and 13 Jbeta primers. Clones were read by immunoSEQ multiplex PCR, and TCRdb kept only the in-frame ones, dropping some. The table lists approximately 170,000 clones, around 85% of them singletons, with approximately 2.1% in the top ten. Source material: PBMCs. These receptors were taken from a male donor in good health and CMV-seronegative.

The rearrangement links TRBV19 to TRBJ2-7; 9 bases are shared with TRBD1. The germline V gene encodes CDR1 LNHDA and CDR2 SQIVND (reference sequence). The CDR3 has 14 amino acids. J lost 5 bases, V lost 3 bases, and 5 bases had no gene match. The CDR3 DNA follows: TGTGCCAGTAGTATTGGGACAGGGATCGACGAGCAGTACTTC. The encoded protein is CASSIGTGIDEQYF.

V is TRBV27 and J is TRBJ2-1; weak D call: TRBD1 (6 bases). The CDR3 spans 14 residues. The ends were cut back, 5 bases at V and 7 bases at J, with 15 bases in the middle. The germline gives CDR1 MNHEY, CDR2 SMNVEV (reference sequence). CDR3 DNA: TGTGCCAGCAGTAAAAAAGACAGGACAAATGAGCAGTTCTTC. Translated, it gives CASSKKDRTNEQFF.

This clone was seen more than once but under ten times. CDR3 DNA: TGTGCCAGCAGCAGGGGTTCAACTAATGAAAAACTGTTTTTT. This encodes CASSRGSTNEKLFF. The chain is built from TRBV2 and TRBJ1-4; D might be TRBD1 (6 bases). The CDR3 extends over 14 amino acids. V lost 6 bases to trimming and J lost 0 bases, with 8 bases between them. Germline CDR1 and CDR2: SNHLY and FYNNEI.

The chain employs TRBV2 and TRBJ1-1, with D maybe TRBD1 (5 bases). The CDR3 consists of 14 residues. Germline V CDR1 and CDR2: SNHLY, FYNNEI. V was cut by 11 bases and J by 2 bases, with 18 bases left in between. The DNA for the CDR3 is TGTGCCGGCAATCTTGACAGTCGAAACACTGAAGCTTTCTTT. This gives the protein CAGNLDSRNTEAFF.

The chain has TRBV9 and TRBJ1-6; 8 nucleotides agree with TRBD1. The V gene end was trimmed by 7 bases and the J gene end by 7 bases; junction bases not matched to a gene: 4. The CDR3 is 13 amino acids. In germline, CDR1 is SGDLS, CDR2 YYNGEE. The DNA for the CDR3 is TGTGCCAGCGGGGACAGGTTGAATTCACCCCTCCACTTT. Amino acids: CASGDRLNSPLHF.

The chain is built from TRBV23-1 and TRBJ2-1; 10 nucleotides line up with TRBD2. TRBV23-1 is assigned to the ORF class and has an uncertain function. CDR3 size: 13 residues. With V trimmed by 10 bases and J by 4 bases, 4 bases remained unmatched. CDR3 nucleotide sequence: TGCGCCATCCTGGGACTAGCGTACAATGAGCAGTTCTTC. It codes for CAILGLAYNEQFF.

The chain uses TRBV18 and TRBJ1-3, with a tentative D call TRBD1 (5 bases). Trimming pared 1 base from V and 0 bases from J, leaving 16 bases between. The CDR3 is made up of 18 amino acids. Germline V lookup: CDR1 KGHSH, CDR2 LQKENI. The DNA for the CDR3 is TGTGCCAGCTCACCACGGGTTGGAGGGACCCACTCTGGAAACACCATATATTTT. Amino acids: CASSPRVGGTHSGNTIYF.

The J gene is TRBJ2-3, the V gene TRBV5-1, with D perhaps TRBD1 (5 bases). From germline, CDR1 is SGHRS and CDR2 YFSETQ. The ends were cut back, 9 bases at V and 2 bases at J, with 13 bases in the middle. CDR3 length: 13 residues. CDR3 in amino acids: CATAAGITDTQYF. The DNA of the CDR3 is TGCGCCACCGCGGCAGGGATCACAGATACGCAGTATTTT.

The chain recombines TRBV7-8 with TRBJ1-4; 8 positions match TRBD1. J lost 10 bases, V lost 4 bases, and 11 bases had no gene match. The CDR3 extends over 15 amino acids. The V gene's germline CDR1 is SGHVS and CDR2 FQNEAQ. The CDR3 region is CASSSTGGGRGKLFF. CDR3 DNA: TGTGCCAGCAGCTCAACAGGGGGAGGTCGGGGAAAACTGTTTTTT.

V and J are TRBV5-1 and TRBJ1-1; D unclear. Trimming pared 4 bases from V and 4 bases from J, leaving 14 bases between. The length of the CDR3 is 14 residues. Per the germline V gene, CDR1 is SGHRS and CDR2 is YFSETQ. CDR3 protein: CASSMVLSGTEAFF. The DNA for the CDR3 is TGCGCCAGCAGCATGGTCCTATCAGGCACTGAAGCTTTCTTT. Based on the CDR3 plus reference TRBV5-1 and TRBJ1-1, the full variable domain is KAGVTQTPRYLIKTRGQQVTLSCSPISGHRSVSWYQQTPGQGLQFLFEYFSETQRNKGNFPGRFSGRQFSNSRSEMNVSTLELGDSALYLCASSMVLSGTEAFFGQGTRLTVV.

This chain joins TRBV2 and TRBJ2-7, with TRBD1 identical over 8 bases. Germline assignment: CDR1 SNHLY and CDR2 FYNNEI. V lost 7 bases and J lost 12; bases outside the gene matches: 5. This CDR3 contains 10 residues. The chain's CDR3 is CASIGQGGYF. The CDR3 DNA reads TGTGCCAGCATCGGACAGGGAGGGTACTTC.